This T cell receptor beta chain was found in a study of blood T cell repertoires in COVID-19. Whole-study context: Whether acute or convalescent, the COVID-19 samples came from the United States, Italy and Spain. PBMCs, B-cell-depleted T cells, or T cells were the source of the cDNA or gDNA that made up the material.

Recovery among Cohort 3 donors was established by two negative PCRs, clearance, or symptom resolution. The CDR3 has 15 residues. Germline V lookup: CDR1 SGHTA, CDR2 FQGNSA. Trimming took 4 bases from V and 4 from J, leaving 14 bases between them. Assay used: immunoSEQ multiplex PCR; TCRdb lists only in-frame clones, some missing. In the table there are roughly 160,000 clones, approximately 80% of which are singletons. The V gene is TRBV7-2, the J gene TRBJ2-1, with a weak D call TRBD2 (6 bases). The receptor was derived from an older woman who had recovered from COVID-19. Input material: PBMCs or T cells enriched from blood (not recorded which). CDR3 nucleotide sequence: TGTGCCAGCAGCTCCGTCGGGCGGGGATACAATGAGCAGTTCTTC. Translation: CASSSVGRGYNEQFF.